This T cell receptor beta chain was captured by sequencing in a study of beta chain features in type 1 diabetes. Expressed TCRB transcripts were sequenced because the entire RNA isolate underwent reverse transcription. Only in-frame clones appear in the TCRdb table, and some are missing; sequencing was by immunoSEQ multiplex PCR. The top ten hold around 0.1% of the sample, which has fewer than 650,000 clones, around 16% seen once. The CDR3 spans 14 residues. The germline V gene encodes CDR1 SQVTM and CDR2 ANQGSEA. Between the trimmed V and J ends, which lost 3 bases and 0 bases, there was a span of 9 bases.

Source material: naive CD4+ T cells from blood. The TCR was taken from a young man in good health. The chain combines TRBV29-1 with TRBJ2-1, with D unresolved. In DNA form, the CDR3 reads TGCAGCGTTGATCCCAGGTTCTCCTACAATGAGCAGTTCTTC. It encodes CSVDPRFSYNEQFF.